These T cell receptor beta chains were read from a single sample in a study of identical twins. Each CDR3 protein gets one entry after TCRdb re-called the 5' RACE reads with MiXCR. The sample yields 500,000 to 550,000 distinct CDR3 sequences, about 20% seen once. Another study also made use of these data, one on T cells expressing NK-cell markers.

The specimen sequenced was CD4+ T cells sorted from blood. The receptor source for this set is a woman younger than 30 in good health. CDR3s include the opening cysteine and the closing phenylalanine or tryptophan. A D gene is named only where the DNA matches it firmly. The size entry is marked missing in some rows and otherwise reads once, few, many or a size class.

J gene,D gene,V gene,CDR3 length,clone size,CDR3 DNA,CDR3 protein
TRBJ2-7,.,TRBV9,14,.,TGTGCCAGCAGCGTTGAGGGTTACTCCTACGAGCAGTACTTC,CASSVEGYSYEQYF
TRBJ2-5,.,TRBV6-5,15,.,TGTGCCAGCAGTTACTCGGGCAGGGTGGAAAAGACCCAGTACTTC,CASSYSGRVEKTQYF
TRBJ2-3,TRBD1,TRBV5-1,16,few,TGCGCCAGCAGCACCGCGGGACAGGGCCCCGCAGATACGCAGTATTTT,CASSTAGQGPADTQYF
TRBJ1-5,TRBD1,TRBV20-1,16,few,TGCAGTGCCAGCCCTCTTTCGACAGGGTACAATCAGCCCCAGCATTTT,CSASPLSTGYNQPQHF
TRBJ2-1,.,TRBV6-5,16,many,TGTGCCAGCAGTTACTCGAGCAGGGCTTCCTACAATGAGCAGTTCTTC,CASSYSSRASYNEQFF
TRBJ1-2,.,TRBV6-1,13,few,TGTGCCACCCGGCCCGGCCCGGGGTATGGCTACACCTTC,CATRPGPGYGYTF
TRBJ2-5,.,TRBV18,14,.,TGTGCCAGCTCACCGCCCGGGACCGAACCGAGCCAGTACTTC,CASSPPGTEPSQYF
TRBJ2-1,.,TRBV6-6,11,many,TGTGCCAGCAGCCCTGGGGGTGAGCAGTTCTTC,CASSPGGEQFF
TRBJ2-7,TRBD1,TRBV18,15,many,TGTGCCAGCTCACCACCGGGGACAGGTACCTACGAGCAGTACTTC,CASSPPGTGTYEQYF
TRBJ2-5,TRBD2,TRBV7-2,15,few,TGTGCCAGCAGCAGGGCAGCGGGAGACTCTGAGACCCAGTACTTC,CASSRAAGDSETQYF
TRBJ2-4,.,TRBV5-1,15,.,TGCGCCAGCAGCTTGGAGGTGGGGGCAAAAAACATTCAGTACTTC,CASSLEVGAKNIQYF
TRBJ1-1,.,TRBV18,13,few,TGTGCCAGCTCACCACTAACGAACACTGAAGCTTTCTTT,CASSPLTNTEAFF
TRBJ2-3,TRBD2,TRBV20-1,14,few,TGCAGTGCTAGGCTAGCGGGGGCGGCGAATACGCAGTATTTT,CSARLAGAANTQYF
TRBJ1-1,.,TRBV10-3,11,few,TGTGCCTGCAGGGCGGGGACAGAAGCTTTCTTT,CACRAGTEAFF
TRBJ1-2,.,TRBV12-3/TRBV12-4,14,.,TGTGCCAGCGGGTTCGAGGGAGGTTGGCGTGGCTACACCTTC,CASGFEGGWRGYTF
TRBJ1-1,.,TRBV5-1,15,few,TGCGCCAGCAGCTCCTGGACAGCCTTGAACACTGAAGCTTTCTTT,CASSSWTALNTEAFF
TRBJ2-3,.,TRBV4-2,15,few,TGTGCCAGCAGCCAAAGGGGGGCTAACACAGATACGCAGTATTTT,CASSQRGANTDTQYF
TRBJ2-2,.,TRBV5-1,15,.,TGCGCCAGCAGCCTACAATGGCAGCACACCGGGGAGCTGTTTTTT,CASSLQWQHTGELFF
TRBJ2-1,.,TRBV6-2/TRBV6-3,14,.,.,CASSSSSSYNEQFF
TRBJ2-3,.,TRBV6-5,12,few,TGTGCCAGCAGTTACGACCGCAATACGCAGTATTTT,CASSYDRNTQYF
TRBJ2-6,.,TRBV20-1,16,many,TGCAGTGCTAGCCCCCGGGTGGGCTCTGGGGCCAACGTCCTGACTTTC,CSASPRVGSGANVLTF
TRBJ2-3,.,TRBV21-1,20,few,TGTGCCAGCAGCAAAGGAGTGGGCGCAGCGGGGGGTCGAAGCACAGATACGCAGTATTTT,CASSKGVGAAGGRSTDTQYF
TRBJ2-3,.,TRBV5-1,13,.,TGCGCCAGCAACTGGGCTAGCACAGATACGCAGTATTTT,CASNWASTDTQYF
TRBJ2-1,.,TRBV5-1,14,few,TGCGCCAGCAGCGAATGGACAGCCTACAATGAGCAGTTCTTC,CASSEWTAYNEQFF
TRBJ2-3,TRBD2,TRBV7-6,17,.,TGTGCCAGCAGCTTAAGGGCTAGCGGGCTTAGCACAGATACGCAGTATTTT,CASSLRASGLSTDTQYF
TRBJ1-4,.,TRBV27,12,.,TGTGCTGCAGGGAGGTATAATGAAAAACTGTTTTTT,CAAGRYNEKLFF
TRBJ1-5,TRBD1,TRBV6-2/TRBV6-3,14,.,TGTGCCAGCAGGGTCGGACAGGGCGATCAGCCCCAGCATTTT,CASRVGQGDQPQHF
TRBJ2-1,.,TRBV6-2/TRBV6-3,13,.,TGTGCCAGAGCACCGGGACTTAACAATGAGCAGTTCTTC,CARAPGLNNEQFF
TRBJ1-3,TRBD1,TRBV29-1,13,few,TGCAGCGTTGGGGACAGGTCTGGAAACACCATATATTTT,CSVGDRSGNTIYF
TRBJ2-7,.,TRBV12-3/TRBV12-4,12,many,TGTGCCAGCAGACAGGGTTCCTACGAGCAGTACTTC,CASRQGSYEQYF
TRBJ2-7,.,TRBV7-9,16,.,TGTGCCAGCAGCTTAGAGGAGGGTCCCGTACTCTACGAGCAGTACTTC,CASSLEEGPVLYEQYF
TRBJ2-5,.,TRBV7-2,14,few,TGTGCCAGTTACAGGGGGGGTGTTATGGAGACCCAGTACTTC,CASYRGGVMETQYF
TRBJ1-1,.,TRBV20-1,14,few,TGCAGTGCCCCGGCCTTGAGGAGGGCACCTGAAGCTTTCTTT,CSAPALRRAPEAFF
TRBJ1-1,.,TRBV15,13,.,TGTGCCACCAGCTTGCTCATGAACACTGAAGCTTTCTTT,CATSLLMNTEAFF
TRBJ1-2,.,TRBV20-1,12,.,TGCAGTGCTAGGGAACTGATAGGAGGCTACACCTTC,CSARELIGGYTF
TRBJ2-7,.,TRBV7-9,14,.,TGTGCCAGCAGCTCATTGCTGGGGGTGGACGAGCAGTACTTC,CASSSLLGVDEQYF
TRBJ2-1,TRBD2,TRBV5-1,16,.,TGCGCCAGCAGCTTGGCCCTAGCGGGAGGTCGTAATGAGCAGTTCTTC,CASSLALAGGRNEQFF
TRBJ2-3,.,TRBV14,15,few,TGTGCCAGCAGCCAAAGTATGCTAGCAGGAGATACGCAGTATTTT,CASSQSMLAGDTQYF